This T cell receptor (beta chain) was found in a study of shared clonotypes between healthy human individuals (dated by TCRdb to about 2020). General notes on the study: Three men and a couple of women, aged 18 to 49 years, made up the cohort. For each donor, CD4 naive and CD4 memory were each given three plates, CD8 naive was given two plates, and CD8 memory was given one plate. The study deeply sequenced blood TCR repertoires of about 5 healthy adults to estimate repertoire size and the extent of clonotype sharing between individuals. Between about 0.94 and 8.9 billion PBMCs per donor were obtained by leukapheresis. Different laboratories and diverse techniques were used to prepare libraries and sequence TCR repertoires, to increase sequencing depth and limit assay-specific biases.

Using the deep immunoSEQ assay, multiplex PCR amplified TCR CDR3 regions from genomic DNA. Genomic DNA extracted from each cell subset was distributed evenly over all wells of several immunoSEQ 96-well plates, and each plate served as one replicate. Each replicate PCR for sorted subsets received roughly 0.2 ug genomic DNA, equal to some 32,000 T cell genomes. Purified libraries were measured with a Qubit 3.0 fluorometer, size-checked on a Bioanalyzer 2100, and measured again with the KAPA Library Quantification kit. Every immunoSEQ 96-well plate was sequenced on a dedicated single-read 150-cycle Illumina NextSeq 550 flow cell. The original pipeline was this. Because only junctional sequences without quality scores were contained in the immunoSEQ output, filtering matching that applied to full-length reads could not be performed. Sequences were annotated with PyIR, a Python wrapper for IgBLAST v1.9, using IMGT germline references to assign V/J genes and CDR3. Reads were filtered out if the reads had weak V/J assignments (E-value above 1e-6), no CDR3, stop codons, out-of-frame junctions, or ambiguous translated residues. V3J clonotypes were defined by identical inferred V gene, J gene, and CDR3 amino acid sequence. Percentage overlap between repertoires was computed as shared unique clonotypes divided by the size of the smaller repertoire. RTK rarefaction, the Chao1 estimator, and Recon v2.1 estimates of unobserved clonotypes were used to assess repertoire richness. OLGA was used to compute generation probabilities for all TCRbeta clonotypes that the gDNA method yielded from a handful of donors. This immuneACCESS table, as held by TCRdb, lists in-frame sequences with V and J called but not all clones. Of the missing ones, under half trace to an unresolved V gene in checked studies; the others have no known cause. V and J calls and clone size are copied from that table; D and trimming were computed from the DNA. This sample is represented by a few million clones; just over 90% of them were singletons. The ten most abundant clones make up around 0.14% of the sample.

Findings and caveats that apply to the study as a whole: Compared with non-shared clonotypes, the clonotypes found in all four sorted-subset donors had higher generation probabilities. Rarefaction of sorted-subset datasets indicated incomplete sequencing despite the large sequencing depth. Pairwise subsampling led to the expectation that sequencing depth would affect the degree of clonotype sharing among donors. The small number of donors limited the genetic and exposure-history diversity represented. Naive subsets generally had larger estimated clonotype richness than memory subsets. Sampling was limited to blood, and TCR repertoires in tissue likely differ from TCR repertoires in blood. When several donors were compared, the shared fraction of clonotypes was 5% to 6.5% for naive CD4, over 3% for naive CD8, 2% to 2.5% for memory CD4, and approximately 0.4% for memory CD8.

Donors were healthy HIV-negative adults with no recently reported acute infections or vaccinations. All donors were Caucasian adults living in Nashville, Tennessee, USA. CD4+ T cells were enriched through magnetic negative selection, after which naive cells were positively selected on CD45RA and the remaining negative fraction served as the memory subset. After blood collection by leukapheresis, PBMCs were isolated using Ficoll-Histopaque density gradient centrifugation and then cryopreserved in the vapor phase of liquid nitrogen. Analytical flow cytometry was used to check the purity and quantity of every magnetically sorted T cell population. From each sorted fraction, genomic DNA was isolated and quantified by UV absorbance on a Nanodrop 2000c. CDR1 SGDLS and CDR2 YYNGEE were looked up in the germline V gene. Reading from cysteine to phenylalanine, the CDR3 counts 16 amino acids. The only DNA kept is the CDR3, 48 bases in frame from the first base. At the junction V is shortened by 2 bases and J by 1 base; bases outside the gene matches: 4.

For this clone: There is no known antigen for this receptor. No quality values exist for individual bases; no much larger clone is one base distant.

Sequenced material: naive CD4+ T cells sorted from blood. The meaning of the sample's cell subset or site label: CD45RA+ positively selected. The clonotype originates from a man aged 18 to 29 in good health. Recombination connected TRBV9 to TRBJ2-2; 8 junctional bases match TRBD2. The CDR3 has the sequence CASSVSGDGNTGELFF. Read as DNA, the sequence is TGTGCCAGCAGCGTTAGCGGGGATGGGAACACCGGGGAGCTGTTTTTT.